The entry that follows covers one T cell receptor (beta chain) sequence. This sample is part of a study of blood T cell repertoires in COVID-19. The table came from immunoSEQ multiplex PCR; TCRdb's copy has only in-frame clones and leaves some out. Of a few hundred thousand clones listed, 80% to 90% are singletons. The germline CDR1 and CDR2 sequences are MDHEN and SYDVKM. V lost 3 bases, J lost 0 bases, and 0 bases stayed unmatched. The CDR3 runs 15 residues. This clonotype originated in a man aged 18 to 29 with acute COVID-19. The chain links TRBV28 to TRBJ2-4; TRBD1 matches 9 bases. The sequenced sample consisted of PBMCs or T cells enriched from blood (not recorded which). The CDR3 coding sequence is TGTGCCAGCAGTTTGACAGGGGGAGCCAAAAACATTCAGTACTTC. This codes for CASSLTGGAKNIQYF.